The entry that follows covers one T cell receptor (beta chain) sequence. These data belong to a study of blood T cell repertoires in COVID-19. Study-wide background: Sources were T cells, B-cell-depleted T cells, or PBMCs; the material itself was cDNA or gDNA.

This CDR3 comprises 15 residues. V dropped 3 bases and J dropped 5 bases, with 16 bases sitting between them. CDR1 and CDR2 (germline): SGHVS, FQNEAQ. Cohorts were based on clinical histories the participants reported. In the source study's methods: Reference gene primer amplification gave nucleated cell count estimates. Generated by immunoSEQ multiplex PCR, the TCRdb table keeps only in-frame clones and is missing some. That table gives V, J and clone size, and the DNA gave D and trimming. The sample consists of approximately 200,000 clones, roughly 84% of them appearing once. This receptor was taken from a young man in a cohort exposed to, infected with or recovered from COVID-19 (not recorded which). V gene TRBV7-8 combines with J gene TRBJ1-1; TRBD1 might be the D (5 bases). The sequencing input was PBMCs or T cells enriched from blood (not recorded which). CDR3 residues: CASSLGPFRETEAFF. The CDR3 nucleotides read TGTGCCAGCAGCTTGGGGCCCTTCCGGGAGACTGAAGCTTTCTTT.